One sample yielded the 2 T cell receptor beta chains listed below, sequenced in a study of OX40 agonist ivuxolimab in advanced cancers. Receptor amplification or capture employed the immunoSEQ multiplex PCR assay. This is the immuneACCESS table as TCRdb keeps it, with only in-frame sequences that have V and J called. A part of the clones is gone; compared with another copy, unresolved V genes explain less than half, and the rest is unexplained. This sample gives 65,000 to 75,000 clones in total; 75% to 90% of them show up just once. Jointly, the top ten make up about 0.83% of the sample. Sequencing was performed on CD4+ or CD8+ T cells sorted from blood, taken in a trial of the OX40 agonist ivuxolimab. The source is an adult with an advanced solid tumor such as melanoma, head and neck, liver or kidney cancer.

This clone showed up just once. J is TRBJ1-2 and V is TRBV6-6; possible D gene TRBD1, 6 bases. V lost 5 bases and J lost 5, with 15 bases in between. The CDR3 consists of 14 residues. Germline values: CDR1 MNHNY, CDR2 SVGAGI (reference sequence). The CDR3 reads CASSRDTSGYGYTF. CDR3 sequence (DNA): TGTGCCAGCAGTCGGGACACCTCAGGGTATGGCTACACCTTC.

CDR3 coding DNA: TGTGCCAGCAGCTCTCTCCCGGGAGTGGGGGAGACCCAGTACTTC. Translation: CASSSLPGVGETQYF. J is TRBJ2-5 and V is TRBV11-2; D possibly corresponds to TRBD2 (6 bases). The CDR3 has 15 amino acids. The V gene lost 4 bases and the J gene lost 5 bases, with 17 bases spanning the gap. Germline V CDR1 and CDR2: SGHAT, FQNNGV.